This is a list of T cell receptor beta chains from one sample in a study of beta chain features in type 1 diabetes. Assay: immunoSEQ multiplex PCR; the TCRdb copy retains only in-frame clones and omits some. This table has 130,000 to 150,000 clones, 48% appearing once. Sequenced material: Tregs from blood. The receptor source for this set is a man younger than 35 in good health. CDR3s include the opening cysteine and the closing phenylalanine or tryptophan. The D gene is left open where the match is weak. Clone size is given for some rows only: seen once, a few or many times, or a class if the clone is expanded.

v_gene	abundance	d_gene	j_gene	CDR3nt	CDR3aa
TRBV5-1	few	.	TRBJ2-1	TGCGCCAGCAGCGAAGGGGGTTATGAGCAGTTCTTC	CASSEGGYEQFF
TRBV18	.	TRBD1	TRBJ2-7	TGTGCCAGCTCTCCTCGACAGGGGGCTGCCTACGAGCAGTACTTC	CASSPRQGAAYEQYF
TRBV7-9	.	.	TRBJ2-7	TGTGCCAGCAGCTCCAAGGACACTACCTACGAGCAGTACTTC	CASSSKDTTYEQYF
TRBV4-3	.	TRBD1	TRBJ1-2	TGCGCCAGCAGCCAAGAGCCGGGACAGCTCTATGGCTACACCTTC	CASSQEPGQLYGYTF
TRBV6-5	.	.	TRBJ2-7	TGTGCCAGCAGTCTACGGGGATACTACGAGCAGTACTTC	CASSLRGYYEQYF
TRBV7-2	.	TRBD2	TRBJ2-3	TGTGCCAGCAGCCCCGGACTAGGCACAGATACGCAGTATTTT	CASSPGLGTDTQYF
TRBV4-3	.	.	TRBJ2-4	TGCGCCAGCAGCCAATTAACAGGGCCAAACATTCAGTACTTC	CASSQLTGPNIQYF
TRBV5-6	once	TRBD1	TRBJ1-2	TGTGCCAGCAGGGGACAGGTGATTAACTATGGCTACACCTTC	CASRGQVINYGYTF
TRBV7-9	.	.	TRBJ2-7	TGTGCCACCCTGGGGGCAGGGGTCTACGAGCAGTACTTC	CATLGAGVYEQYF
TRBV5-1	few	TRBD1	TRBJ1-2	TGCGCCAGCAGCTTCTCGGGACAGGGGGCGCCCGGCTACACCTTC	CASSFSGQGAPGYTF
TRBV9	.	TRBD1	TRBJ1-6	TGTGCCAGCAGTGGACAGGGGGTCTTTTCACCCCTCCACTTT	CASSGQGVFSPLHF
TRBV27	once	TRBD2	TRBJ2-5	TGTGCCAGCAGTGCGAGAGGACTAGCGGGGGCCCGCCAAGAGACCCAGTACTTC	CASSARGLAGARQETQYF
TRBV5-1	.	TRBD1	TRBJ1-2	TGCGCCAGCAGCTTTACCATAGGGACAGCAAACTATGGCTACACCTTC	CASSFTIGTANYGYTF
TRBV7-2	.	.	TRBJ2-2	TGTGCCAGCAGCTCTGTATCAGGGTTCGGGGAGCTGTTTTTT	CASSSVSGFGELFF
TRBV5-5	few	.	TRBJ1-5	TGTGCCAGCAGCTGGGACAACACAGCACAGCCCCAGCATTTT	CASSWDNTAQPQHF
TRBV19	.	TRBD2	TRBJ2-1	TGTGCCAGTAGTATTAGGGCTAGCGGGTGGTACAATGAGCAGTTCTTC	CASSIRASGWYNEQFF
TRBV7-3	.	TRBD1	TRBJ1-2	TGTGCCAGCAGCCACGATCCCCCCGGGACAGGGGGCTACACCTTC	CASSHDPPGTGGYTF
TRBV5-5	.	.	TRBJ2-7	TGTGCCAGCAGCCCGGCTGTAGGGATACTAGCCTACGAGCAGTACTTC	CASSPAVGILAYEQYF
TRBV28	few	.	TRBJ2-5	TGTGCCAGCAGCGTCGGTGGAGAGGAGACCCAGTACTTC	CASSVGGEETQYF
TRBV5-1	few	.	TRBJ2-1	TGCGCCAGCAGCTTGCGGTACAGGGAGAGCTACAATGAGCAGTTCTTC	CASSLRYRESYNEQFF
TRBV5-1	.	.	TRBJ1-4	TGCGCCAGCAGCTTGGCAGTCAGGTTATCAACTAATGAAAAACTGTTTTTT	CASSLAVRLSTNEKLFF
TRBV7-9	.	.	TRBJ1-1	TGTGCCAGCAGCTTAGAGAGCTTCCTCGCGATGAACACTGAAGCTTTCTTT	CASSLESFLAMNTEAFF
TRBV2	.	.	TRBJ2-7	TGTGCCAGCGTCGGGAACGAGCAGTACTTC	CASVGNEQYF
TRBV6-6	few	TRBD1	TRBJ1-1	TGTGCCAGCAGGAGGACGTTGACAGGGGGGCCTGAAGCTTTCTTT	CASRRTLTGGPEAFF
TRBV23-1	few	.	TRBJ2-7	TGCGCCCAAGTGCCTTCCGCGCCTAGCGAGACCTACGAGCAGTACTTC	CAQVPSAPSETYEQYF
TRBV11-2	.	.	TRBJ1-1	TGTGCCAGCAGCTCCCGAAACAGACTGAACACTGAAGCTTTCTTT	CASSSRNRLNTEAFF
TRBV2	.	TRBD2	TRBJ2-3	TGTGCCAGCAGTGGCGGGAGAGCGTCAGATACGCAGTATTTT	CASSGGRASDTQYF
TRBV2	once	TRBD1	TRBJ1-1	TGTGCCAGCAGTCCGGACAGGGTTTATGAAGCTTTCTTT	CASSPDRVYEAFF